This TCR beta chain was recovered during a study of blood T cell repertoires in COVID-19. Measured with immunoSEQ multiplex PCR; TCRdb has only the in-frame clones, and not every one. The top ten hold around 17% of the sample, which has approximately 84,000 clones, about 77% seen once. The CDR3 is made up of 13 amino acids. Germline V gene lookup returns CDR1 SQVTM and CDR2 ANQGSEA. Trimming left V 3 bases short and J 1 base short, with 9 bases between. V gene TRBV29-1 combines with J gene TRBJ1-1; D is unclear. The sample comprised peripheral blood. The sequence came from a human donor in a cohort sampled during active COVID-19. This CDR3 reads CSVDPTRNTEAFF. The CDR3 DNA reads as TGCAGCGTTGACCCTACTCGGAACACTGAAGCTTTCTTT.